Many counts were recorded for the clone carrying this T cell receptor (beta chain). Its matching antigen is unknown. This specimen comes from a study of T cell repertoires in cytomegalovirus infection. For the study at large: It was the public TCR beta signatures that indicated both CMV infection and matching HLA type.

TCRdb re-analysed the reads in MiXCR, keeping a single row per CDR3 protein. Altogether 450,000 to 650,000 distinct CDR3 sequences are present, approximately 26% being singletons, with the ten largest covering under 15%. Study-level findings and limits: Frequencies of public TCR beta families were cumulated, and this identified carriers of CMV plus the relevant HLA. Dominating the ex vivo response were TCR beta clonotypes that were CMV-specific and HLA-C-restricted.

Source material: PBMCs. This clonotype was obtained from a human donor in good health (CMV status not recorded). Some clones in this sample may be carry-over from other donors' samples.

The CDR3 here is CASSLMSGGNAGELFF. The CDR3 DNA sequence: TGTGCCAGCAGCTTAATGTCAGGGGGGAATGCCGGGGAGCTGTTTTTT. V gene TRBV7-3 combines with J gene TRBJ2-2; tentative D call: TRBD1 (7 bases). Trimming left V 1 base short and J 6 bases short, with 15 bases between. Germline V CDR1 and CDR2: SGHTA, FQGTGA. The CDR3 has 16 amino acids.